This T cell receptor beta chain was captured by sequencing in a study of shared clonotypes between healthy human individuals. Whole-study context: Donors, aged 18 to 49, were a couple of women and three men.

The sorted-subset replicate PCRs were given roughly 190 ng DNA, which is tens of thousands of T cell genomes. Using immunoSEQ multiplex PCR, the repertoire was profiled, and TCRdb retains in-frame clones only, with some absent. The sample comprises about 2.1 million clones, approximately 94% of which are singletons, and under 2% rests with the top ten. General study findings and limits: Naive subsets usually exceeded memory subsets in estimated richness.

In the case of this clone: What it binds is unknown.

The germline V gene encodes CDR1 MNHNS and CDR2 SASEGT. Trimming removed 3 bases from V and 8 bases from J; junction bases left unmatched: 10. The CDR3 totals 16 residues. Terminally differentiated effector memory CD45RA+ cells were excluded by CCR7 positive selection of CD45RO-negative cells. This receptor was taken from a man between 18 and 35 years old in good health. Some clones in this sample may be carry-over from other donors' samples. The sequenced material came from naive CD8+ T cells from PBMCs. The chain recombines TRBV6-1 with TRBJ2-1; 10 bases match TRBD2. The CDR3 DNA is TGTGCCAGCAGTGAGTTTACTAGCGGGAAATGGGATGAGCAGTTCTTC. Its protein is CASSEFTSGKWDEQFF.